The TCR beta chain under discussion was sequenced for a study of shared clonotypes between healthy human individuals. The repertoire was sequenced with immunoSEQ multiplex PCR; TCRdb's copy has only in-frame clones and lacks some. The sample yields around 500,000 clones, roughly 78% seen once. Overall study findings and caveats: Sequencing depth was predicted to influence how clonotypes are shared among donors. Represented genetic and exposure-history diversity was restricted by having few donors.

Nashville, Tennessee was home to all donors, who were Caucasian adults. It was about 84 million PBMCs that unsorted samples used for genomic DNA. In the case of this clone: Its antigen is currently unknown.

Germline CDR1 is LGHNA and CDR2 is YNFKEQ. The CDR3 extends over 17 amino acids. Trimming stripped 4 bases from V and 0 bases from J, with 16 bases between. The sequenced sample consisted of PBMCs. This TCR was sampled from a woman aged 35 to 49 in good health. Some clones in this sample may be carry-over from other donors' samples. The genes are TRBV4-2 and TRBJ1-3; D is undetermined. The CDR3 reads CASSRPRYQSSGNTIYF. The CDR3 DNA sequence: TGTGCCAGCAGCCGCCCCAGGTACCAGAGCTCTGGAAACACCATATATTTT.